A single T cell receptor beta chain is shown here with its context. Antigen specificity is unknown. This sample stems from a study of T cells after yellow fever vaccination. One entry per CDR3 protein, called by TCRdb with MiXCR from the 5' RACE reads. The sample includes around 550,000 distinct CDR3 sequences, roughly 19% of them seen just once. Overall study findings and caveats: Within FACS-sorted repertoires, abundant clonotypes contaminating from the bulk population could be present. At 95% to 96% for CD4 and approximately 89% for CD8, most primary-vaccination clones showed up again after the booster.

The V gene's germline CDR1 is SQVTM and CDR2 ANQGSEA. The CDR3 covers 13 residues. Trimming left V 6 bases short and J 3 bases short, with 14 bases between. The input for sequencing was PBMCs, taken 15 days after the yellow fever booster vaccination. The sequence derives from a man aged 25-45 years who received the YFV17D yellow fever vaccine. The rearrangement joins TRBV29-1 to TRBJ1-1, with a tentative D call TRBD1 (5 bases). CDR3 region: CSVVQGGDTEAFF. The CDR3 nucleotides are TGCAGCGTCGTTCAGGGTGGGGACACTGAAGCTTTCTTT.